A single sample is the source of the 11 T cell receptor beta chains below, sequenced in a study of blood T cell repertoires in COVID-19. Sequencing was performed with immunoSEQ multiplex PCR; in TCRdb, only in-frame clones are kept and a portion is missing. Among approximately 70,000 clones listed, roughly 86% were seen once. Sequences were obtained from peripheral blood. The receptors were gathered from a woman in her 70s with acute or convalescent COVID-19.

V gene TRBV5-1 combines with J gene TRBJ2-1; D remains ambiguous. CDR3 length: 13 residues. V shed 2 bases and J shed 9 bases, with 12 bases lying between them. CDR1 SGHRS and CDR2 YFSETQ come from the germline V gene. In nucleotides, the CDR3 is TGCGCCAGCAGCTTAGCCCTATCGGGTGAGCAGTTCTTC. Its translation: CASSLALSGEQFF.

This chain joins TRBV19 and TRBJ2-1, with D tentatively TRBD1 (5 bases). Per germline, CDR1 LNHDA and CDR2 SQIVND (reference sequence). V lost 5 bases and J 5 bases, leaving 16 bases between the germline ends. CDR3 size: 15 residues. CDR3 in amino acids: CASSVQGINNNEQFF. The DNA of the CDR3 is TGTGCCAGTAGTGTCCAGGGTATCAATAACAATGAGCAGTTCTTC.

This clone was recorded only once. The chain recombines TRBV4-1 with TRBJ1-2; 8 nucleotides agree with TRBD1. The CDR3 length is 17 residues. With 0 bases clipped from V and 0 bases from J, the junction kept 6 bases outside the gene matches. The germline V gene encodes CDR1 MGHRA and CDR2 YSYEKL. DNA for the CDR3: TGCGCCAGCAGCCAAGAACAGGGGGACGAAGCTAACTATGGCTACACCTTC. It specifies CASSQEQGDEANYGYTF.

The chain links TRBV7-9 to TRBJ1-6; D gene ambiguous. The CDR3 has 16 residues. The germline gives CDR1 SEHNR, CDR2 FQNEAQ (reference sequence). Trimming stripped 5 bases from V and 9 bases from J, with 20 bases between. The CDR3 reads CASSKKTSDLSSPLHF. The CDR3 DNA is TGTGCCAGCAGCAAAAAGACCTCGGACTTGAGTTCACCCCTCCACTTT.

CDR3 sequence (DNA): TGTGCCAGCACCCTAACGTTACCCGGGGGTGGCACAGATACGCAGTATTTT. Translated, it gives CASTLTLPGGGTDTQYF. The chain employs TRBV2 and TRBJ2-3, with D possibly matching TRBD2 (6 bases). This CDR3 has 17 amino acids. Germline V gives CDR1 SNHLY, CDR2 FYNNEI. The ends were cut back, 7 bases at V and 1 base at J, with 21 bases in the middle.

In DNA, the CDR3 is TGTGCCAGCAGCTTCTTGTTAAACACTGAAGCTTTCTTT. Residues: CASSFLLNTEAFF. The V gene is TRBV7-2, the J gene TRBJ1-1; D remains ambiguous. CDR3 size: 13 residues. The germline gives CDR1 SGHTA, CDR2 FQGNSA. The ends were cut back, 3 bases at V and 2 bases at J, with 7 bases in the middle.

This clone appeared a few times. The chain joins TRBV9 to TRBJ1-1; 7 bases are a match to TRBD1. Germline V gene sequence: CDR1 SGDLS, CDR2 YYNGEE. This CDR3 has 14 amino acids. With V trimmed by 6 bases and J by 3 bases, 8 bases remained unmatched. Here the CDR3 DNA reads TGTGCCAGCACCCGAGGGACAGACCACACTGAAGCTTTCTTT. Its protein product is CASTRGTDHTEAFF.

The rearrangement joins TRBV7-2 to TRBJ1-1; 11 bases fit TRBD1. After removal of 5 bases from V and 8 bases from J, the junction contained 7 bases not matched to a gene. Germline V CDR1 and CDR2: SGHTA, FQGNSA. The CDR3 is made up of 14 amino acids. The CDR3 is CASSREDRGLEAFF. In DNA form, the CDR3 reads TGTGCCAGCAGCCGGGAGGACAGGGGGCTCGAAGCTTTCTTT.

The chain recombines TRBV10-3 with TRBJ1-6; 7 nucleotides align to TRBD1. The CDR3 runs to 12 residues. Unmatched junction bases numbered 6, after V lost 5 bases and J lost 14 bases. Germline CDR1 reads ENHRY; CDR2 reads SYGVKD. The CDR3 spells CAISFDREALHF. CDR3 nucleotides: TGTGCCATCAGTTTTGACAGGGAGGCCCTCCACTTT.

The CDR3 bases are TGTGCCAGCAGTGAACAGGATTATAGCAATCAGCCCCAGCATTTT. Protein sequence: CASSEQDYSNQPQHF. The rearrangement links TRBV2 to TRBJ1-5; D is unclear. Germline V gene sequence: CDR1 SNHLY, CDR2 FYNNEI. V lost 2 bases to trimming and J lost 0 bases, with 8 bases between them. The CDR3 has 15 amino acids.

The CDR3 DNA reads TGTGCCAGCATCGCCACAGGGGCACTCTACGAGCAGTACTTC. Its protein is CASIATGALYEQYF. The chain employs TRBV28 and TRBJ2-7; TRBD1 matches 7 bases. V was pared by 7 bases and J by 3 bases, with 9 bases of the junction left unmatched. Per germline, CDR1 MDHEN and CDR2 SYDVKM. This CDR3 spans 14 amino acids.